Each of the 6 T cell receptor beta chains below was sequenced from the same sample in a study of T-cell memory formation after mild COVID-19. Via MiXCR, TCRdb re-called the 5' RACE reads, giving one row per CDR3 protein. The table records a few hundred thousand distinct CDR3 sequences, around a fifth of them present only once. Sample: PBMCs or a T cell subset sorted from them (not recorded which). These receptors were collected from a man aged 18 to 29 who had mild COVID-19 (a few samples of this study predate the infection). Cell type and time point are not known.

The chain employs TRBV7-2 and TRBJ2-5; D is perhaps TRBD1 (7 bases). The CDR3 has 14 residues. The ends were cut back, 3 bases at V and 3 bases at J, with 11 bases in the middle. The V gene's germline CDR1 is SGHTA and CDR2 FQGNSA. CDR3 sequence: CASSLDRTKETQYF. The CDR3 DNA reads as TGTGCCAGCAGCTTGGACAGGACTAAAGAGACCCAGTACTTC.

This clonotype has more than one count but fewer than ten. This rearrangement joins TRBV7-3 to TRBJ2-1; a possible D gene is TRBD2 (6 bases). Germline CDR1 SGHTA, CDR2 FQGTGA. This CDR3 contains 15 residues. The germline V and J ends were trimmed by 3 bases and 2 bases, with 11 bases remaining between them. CDR3 nucleotides: TGTGCCAGCAGCTTTCCGGGGGTCCCCTACAATGAGCAGTTCTTC. Protein sequence: CASSFPGVPYNEQFF.

This clonotype was detected only a few times. The chain is built from TRBV5-1 and TRBJ1-1; D unclear. V was cut by 2 bases and J by 8 bases, with 16 bases left in between. Per germline, CDR1 SGHRS and CDR2 YFSETQ. The CDR3 consists of 14 residues. The CDR3: CASSFSTSGFEAFF. DNA for the CDR3: TGCGCCAGCAGCTTTTCTACCTCGGGGTTCGAAGCTTTCTTT. Using reference TRBV5-1 and TRBJ1-1 for the parts outside the CDR3, the full variable domain is KAGVTQTPRYLIKTRGQQVTLSCSPISGHRSVSWYQQTPGQGLQFLFEYFSETQRNKGNFPGRFSGRQFSNSRSEMNVSTLELGDSALYLCASSFSTSGFEAFFGQGTRLTVV.

The chain carries TRBV7-6 and TRBJ2-2; D is perhaps TRBD2 (5 bases). Germline values: CDR1 SGHVS, CDR2 FNYEAQ. Trimming pared 3 bases from V and 7 bases from J, leaving 12 bases between. CDR3 length: 14 amino acids. CDR3 bases: TGTGCCAGCAGCTTGTTCGGGGATAGCGGGGAGCTGTTTTTT. This codes for CASSLFGDSGELFF.

This clonotype was recorded a few times. The rearrangement uses TRBV19 and TRBJ1-2, with 7 bases that match TRBD1. Per the germline V gene, CDR1 is LNHDA and CDR2 is SQIVND (reference sequence). The CDR3 is 13 residues long. J lost 8 bases, V lost 6 bases, and 9 bases had no gene match. In nucleotides, the CDR3 is TGTGCCAGTAGGGCCGGGACAGTAAACGGCTACACCTTC. This gives the protein CASRAGTVNGYTF.

The chain combines TRBV11-2 with TRBJ2-7; D gene unclear. CDR3 length equals 14 residues. V shed 7 bases and J shed 6 bases, with 19 bases lying between them. The V gene's germline CDR1 is SGHAT and CDR2 FQNNGV. The CDR3 region has the DNA TGTGCCAGCAACTCGGAAGGGTGGAACCCCGAGCAGTACTTC. Its protein is CASNSEGWNPEQYF.